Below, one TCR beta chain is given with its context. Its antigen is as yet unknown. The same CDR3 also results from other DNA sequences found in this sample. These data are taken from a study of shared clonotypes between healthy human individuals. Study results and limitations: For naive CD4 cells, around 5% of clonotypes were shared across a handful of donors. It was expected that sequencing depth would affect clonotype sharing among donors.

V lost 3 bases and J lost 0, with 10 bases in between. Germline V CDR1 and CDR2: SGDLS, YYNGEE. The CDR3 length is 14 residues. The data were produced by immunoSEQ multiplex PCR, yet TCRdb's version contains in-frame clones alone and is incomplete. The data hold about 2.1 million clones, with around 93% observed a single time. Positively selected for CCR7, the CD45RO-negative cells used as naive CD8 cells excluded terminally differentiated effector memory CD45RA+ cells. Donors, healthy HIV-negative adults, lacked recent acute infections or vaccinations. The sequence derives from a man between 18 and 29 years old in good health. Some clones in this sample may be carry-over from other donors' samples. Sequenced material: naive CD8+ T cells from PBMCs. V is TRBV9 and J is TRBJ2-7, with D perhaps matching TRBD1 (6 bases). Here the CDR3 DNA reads TGTGCCAGCAGCGGCCGGGACACCTCCTACGAGCAGTACTTC. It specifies CASSGRDTSYEQYF.